These 7 T cell receptor beta chains originate from one sample sequenced in a study of technical replicates of blood from a handful of donors. Sequencing used immunoSEQ multiplex PCR; TCRdb keeps in-frame clones, though not all of them. The sample yields around 83,000 clones, more than 85% seen once. Sequencing was carried out using T cells isolated from PBMCs. Source of these receptors: a human donor in good health. Some clones in this sample may be carry-over from other donors' samples.

The rearrangement links TRBV19 to TRBJ1-5; no reliable D call. The V and J ends lost 5 bases and 0 bases respectively, with 8 bases between them. Germline V lookup: CDR1 LNHDA, CDR2 SQIVND (reference sequence). This CDR3 is built from 14 residues. The CDR3 is CASSENNSNQPQHF. CDR3 bases: TGTGCCAGTAGTGAAAACAATAGCAATCAGCCCCAGCATTTT.

The rearrangement uses TRBV2 and TRBJ1-2; no reliable D call. The germline V gene has CDR1 SNHLY and CDR2 FYNNEI. The CDR3 is 12 residues long. The V gene lost 8 bases and the J gene lost 7 bases, with 14 bases spanning the gap. The CDR3 DNA is TGTGCCAGCTACAGTTTCGCGAGTGGCTACACCTTC. Translating it yields CASYSFASGYTF.

V gene TRBV18 combines with J gene TRBJ1-5, with D unresolved. The CDR3 is made up of 16 amino acids. Germline CDR1 is KGHSH and CDR2 is LQKENI. V was shortened by 2 bases and J by 5 bases, with 16 bases between the two germline ends. The CDR3 nucleotides are TGTGCCAGCTCACCAGAAAGTAGGCAGACTTATCAGCCCCAGCATTTT. Its translation is CASSPESRQTYQPQHF.

The CDR3 nucleotides are TGCGCCAGCAGCCGAACCAGGGGAATTTCTGGTGGCTACACCTTC. It is translated as CASSRTRGISGGYTF. The chain links TRBV4-3 to TRBJ1-2; D might be TRBD1 (6 bases). CDR3 length: 15 amino acids. Trimming left V 4 bases short and J 7 bases short, with 19 bases between. Germline V lookup: CDR1 LGHNA, CDR2 YSLEER.

J is TRBJ1-1 and V is TRBV19; no definite D call. The CDR3 covers 12 residues. V was shortened by 3 bases and J by 3 bases, with 5 bases between the two germline ends. In germline, CDR1 is LNHDA, CDR2 SQIVND (reference sequence). The CDR3, as DNA: TGTGCCAGTAGTATTACGGACACTGAAGCTTTCTTT. This sequence encodes CASSITDTEAFF.

This rearrangement joins TRBV27 to TRBJ1-2, with D possibly matching TRBD1 (5 bases). This CDR3 region has 14 residues. Germline V gene sequence: CDR1 MNHEY, CDR2 SMNVEV (reference sequence). The V end lost 8 bases, the J end lost 6 bases, and 19 bases lay between the germline ends. DNA of the CDR3: TGTGCCAGCTCCTTCCGGGACTCTAGGGATGGCTACACCTTC. Translation: CASSFRDSRDGYTF.

The gene calls are TRBV6-4 and TRBJ2-1, with 7 bases that match TRBD2. J gave up 8 bases and V 4 bases, and 8 bases lay outside the gene matches. Germline CDR1 and CDR2: MRHNA and SNTAGT. This CDR3 has 14 amino acids. The CDR3 DNA reads TGTGCCAGCAGTGCCCGACTAGCCTCGGATGAGCAGTTCTTC. As protein: CASSARLASDEQFF.